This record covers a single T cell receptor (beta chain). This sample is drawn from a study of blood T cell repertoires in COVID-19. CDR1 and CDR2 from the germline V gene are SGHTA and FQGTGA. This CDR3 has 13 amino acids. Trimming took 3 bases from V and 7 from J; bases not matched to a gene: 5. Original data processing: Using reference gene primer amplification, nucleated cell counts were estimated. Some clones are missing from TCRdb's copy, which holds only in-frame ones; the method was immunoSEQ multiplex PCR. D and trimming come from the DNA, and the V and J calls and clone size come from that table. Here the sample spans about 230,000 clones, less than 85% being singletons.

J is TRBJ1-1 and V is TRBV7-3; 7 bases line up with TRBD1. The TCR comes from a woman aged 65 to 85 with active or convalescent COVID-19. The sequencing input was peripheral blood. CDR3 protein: CASSFGQDYEAFF. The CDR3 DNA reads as TGTGCCAGCAGCTTTGGACAGGACTATGAAGCTTTCTTT.